A single sample is the source of the 18 T cell receptor beta chains below, sequenced in a study of Ad26.COV2.S vaccination and SARS-CoV-2 variants. Treatment of the sample: around 19 received Ad26.COV2.S at low or high dose, single or two shots; about 5 received placebo; per-sample allocation not given. Repertoires come from day 63 after the first vaccine or placebo injection. The assay was immunoSEQ multiplex PCR, and TCRdb's table has in-frame clones only and misses some. The data hold roughly 380,000 clones, with roughly 84% observed a single time. Sequencing was performed on peripheral blood, taken in a trial of Ad26.COV2.S vaccine versus placebo. The receptors were gathered from a person aged 18-65 years who received the Ad26.COV2.S COVID-19 vaccine or a placebo.

The chain carries TRBV9 and TRBJ2-7, with D uncertain. The germline CDR1 and CDR2 sequences are SGDLS and YYNGEE. This CDR3 has 14 amino acids. Trimming stripped 5 bases from V and 0 bases from J, with 12 bases between. The CDR3 coding sequence is TGTGCCAGCAGTGAAGAAAGGATCTCCTACGAGCAGTACTTC. It codes for CASSEERISYEQYF.

The CDR3: CASSQGVAANNEQFF. The CDR3 DNA follows: TGTGCCAGCAGCCAGGGAGTTGCGGCCAACAATGAGCAGTTCTTC. The chain combines TRBV3-1 (or the pseudogene TRBV3-2) with TRBJ2-1, with a possible D match to TRBD2 (5 bases). This CDR3 spans 15 amino acids. V was pared by 3 bases and J by 5 bases, with 14 bases between. Germline-derived CDR1 and CDR2 are LGHDT and YNNKEL (reference sequence).

The genes are TRBV6-2 or TRBV6-3 and TRBJ1-2; D is unresolved. The CDR3 consists of 12 residues. Germline CDR1 and CDR2: MNHEY and SVGEGT. Trimming removed 2 bases from V and 6 bases from J, with 7 bases in between. CDR3 sequence (DNA): TGTGCCAGCAGTTACCCAACAGATGGCTACACCTTC. This codes for CASSYPTDGYTF.

The chain recombines TRBV9 with TRBJ1-1; the D is unclear. The CDR3 extends over 15 amino acids. Germline CDR1 reads SGDLS; CDR2 reads YYNGEE. The V gene lost 0 bases and the J gene lost 4 bases, with 13 bases spanning the gap. CDR3 loop: CASSVGVLTPTEAFF. CDR3 DNA sequence: TGTGCCAGCAGCGTAGGAGTTTTGACCCCCACTGAAGCTTTCTTT.

The chain joins TRBV14 to TRBJ2-1, with unresolved D. Germline V gene sequence: CDR1 SGHDN, CDR2 FVKESK. This CDR3 is built from 17 residues. V was clipped by 0 bases and J by 0 bases, with 12 bases between them. The CDR3 here is CASSQEPTPSSYNEQFF. DNA of the CDR3: TGTGCCAGCAGCCAAGAACCGACTCCCAGCTCCTACAATGAGCAGTTCTTC.

V gene TRBV11-1 combines with J gene TRBJ2-3, with a tentative D call TRBD1 (6 bases). The CDR3 runs to 14 residues. Trimming pared 7 bases from V and 2 bases from J, leaving 13 bases between. Germline V gene sequence: CDR1 SGHAT, CDR2 FQDESV (reference sequence). Here the CDR3 DNA reads TGTGCCAGCACCAAGACAGGAAACACAGATACGCAGTATTTT. This gives the protein CASTKTGNTDTQYF.

The CDR3 DNA is TGTGCCTGGAGGGCTCTACGGTCTGGGGCCAACGTCCTGACTTTC. It yields the protein CAWRALRSGANVLTF. V usage is TRBV30 and J usage is TRBJ2-6; no firm D call. The V gene's germline CDR1 is GTSNPN and CDR2 SVGIG (reference sequence). There are 15 residues in the CDR3. Trimming stripped 3 bases from V and 1 base from J, with 10 bases between.

The chain couples TRBV27 to TRBJ2-2; no reliable D call. Trimming removed 3 bases at V and 3 bases at J, with 11 bases between. The CDR3 has 15 residues. CDR1 and CDR2 (germline): MNHEY, SMNVEV (reference sequence). CDR3 sequence reads: CASSFWNIDTGELFF. Here the CDR3 DNA reads TGTGCCAGCAGTTTTTGGAACATAGACACCGGGGAGCTGTTTTTT.

V gene TRBV5-1 combines with J gene TRBJ2-1; D may be TRBD2 (5 bases). The CDR3 is made up of 14 amino acids. Germline CDR1 and CDR2: SGHRS and YFSETQ. The V gene lost 1 base and the J gene lost 6 bases, with 11 bases spanning the gap. This chain's CDR3 is CASSLPSGINEQFF. In DNA, the CDR3 is TGCGCCAGCAGCTTGCCCTCCGGGATCAATGAGCAGTTCTTC.

This clone occurred a few times. J is TRBJ1-2 and V is TRBV3-1 (or the pseudogene TRBV3-2); D not resolved. In germline, CDR1 is LGHDT, CDR2 YNNKEL (reference sequence). The CDR3 is 13 residues long. V lost 2 bases to trimming and J lost 4 bases, with 8 bases between them. CDR3 bases: TGTGCCAGCAGCCAAATGAGTCGCTATGGCTACACCTTC. Residues: CASSQMSRYGYTF.

J is TRBJ1-1 and V is TRBV5-6; D is ambiguous. Germline CDR1 reads SGHDT; CDR2 reads YYEEEE. V lost 4 bases, J lost 4 bases, and 8 bases lay in between. The CDR3 extends over 12 amino acids. CDR3 amino acids: CASSLDATEAFF. CDR3 nucleotides: TGTGCCAGCAGCCTGGACGCCACTGAAGCTTTCTTT.

This chain connects TRBV7-2 to TRBJ2-5; 11 bases are shared with TRBD2. The CDR3 is made up of 16 amino acids. With 2 bases clipped from V and 1 base from J, the junction kept 3 bases outside the gene matches. Germline assignment: CDR1 SGHTA and CDR2 FQGNSA. The CDR3 bases are TGTGCCAGCAGCTTAATAGCGGGGGGGCTCCAAGAGACCCAGTACTTC. Protein sequence: CASSLIAGGLQETQYF.

This clone was seen a single time. The CDR3 reads CASSEGRLRDSSYEQYF. The CDR3, as DNA: TGTGCCAGCAGTGAAGGAAGGCTGAGGGACTCATCCTACGAGCAGTACTTC. V is TRBV6-1 and J is TRBJ2-7; a weak D match, TRBD2 (6 bases). Trimming stripped 1 base from V and 1 base from J, with 17 bases between. This CDR3 has 17 residues. The V gene's germline CDR1 is MNHNS and CDR2 SASEGT.

The chain links TRBV7-6 to TRBJ2-2; 8 bases line up with TRBD1. The length of the CDR3 is 17 residues. Germline CDR1 is SGHVS and CDR2 is FNYEAQ. The ends lost 3 bases at V and 8 bases at J; junction bases unmatched: 14. The CDR3 sequence is CASSLNVPGGASGELFF. In nucleotides, the CDR3 is TGTGCCAGCAGCTTGAACGTACCAGGGGGCGCCTCGGGGGAGCTGTTTTTT.

This chain connects TRBV10-1 to TRBJ1-1; TRBD1 agrees at 7 bases. The CDR3 length is 16 residues. Looked up from germline, CDR1 is WNHNN and CDR2 is SYGVQD (reference sequence). Trimming took 3 bases from V and 4 from J; bases not matched to a gene: 11. CDR3 DNA sequence: TGCGCCAGCAGTGATTCAAAGGGGGCTGGGGGCACTGAAGCTTTCTTT. This gives the protein CASSDSKGAGGTEAFF.

The chain couples TRBV5-5 to TRBJ2-5; 11 bases agree with TRBD1. CDR3 size: 14 residues. Germline CDR1 reads SGHKS; CDR2 reads YYEKEE (reference sequence). V dropped 3 bases and J dropped 4; count of bases not matched to a gene: 2. The CDR3 loop reads CASSSDRGLETQYF. CDR3 sequence (DNA): TGTGCCAGCAGCTCGGACAGGGGGCTAGAGACCCAGTACTTC.

This clone was found a few times. The chain employs TRBV6-5 and TRBJ1-6; no definite D call. Trimming stripped 4 bases from V and 3 bases from J, with 7 bases between. The CDR3 loop spans 14 amino acids. The germline CDR1 and CDR2 sequences are MNHEY and SVGAGI. The DNA of the CDR3 is TGTGCCAGCAGTTCACCGATCTATAATTCACCCCTCCACTTT. This gives the protein CASSSPIYNSPLHF.

This chain joins TRBV5-6 and TRBJ2-3; TRBD1 agrees at 8 bases. CDR1 and CDR2 (germline): SGHDT, YYEEEE. Trimming took 0 bases from V and 5 from J; bases not matched to a gene: 5. This CDR3 is 15 amino acids long. Here the CDR3 reads CASSLEQGGGDTQYF. The DNA for the CDR3 is TGTGCCAGCAGCTTGGAACAGGGGGGCGGAGATACGCAGTATTTT. Complete variable domain (other parts from reference TRBV5-6 and TRBJ2-3): DAGVTQSPTHLIKTRGQQVTLRCSPKSGHDTVSWYQQALGQGPQFIFQYYEEEERQRGNFPDRFSGHQFPNYSSELNVNALLLGDSALYLCASSLEQGGGDTQYFGPGTRLTVL.